This T cell receptor (beta chain) was captured in a study of cytomegalovirus exposure and HLA in healthy donors. Study observations and caveats: Earlier analysis yielded a pattern in which most TCR beta V segments were productive about 87% or about 30% of the time. Presence/absence analyses took donor sequencing depth as roughly uniform.

On this clone itself: Its antigen is not identified.

The PCR was carried out with 60 Vbeta primers and 13 Jbeta primers. Here immunoSEQ multiplex PCR was the method, and the copy in TCRdb shows in-frame clones only, minus some. Its table lists roughly 80,000 clones. The CDR3 sequence is 13 residues long. Germline V gives CDR1 SNHLY, CDR2 FYNNEI. The trim removed 4 bases at V and 6 bases at J, leaving 3 bases unmatched. The sample taken for sequencing was PBMCs. The TCR was taken from a girl aged 5 to 17 in good health and CMV-seropositive. The gene calls are TRBV2 and TRBJ2-3; TRBD2 aligns across 8 bases. The CDR3 sequence: CASSAGGADTQYF. DNA for the CDR3: TGTGCCAGCAGTGCCGGGGGGGCGGATACGCAGTATTTT.